This TCR beta chain was recorded in a study of T-cell memory formation after mild COVID-19. Study as a whole: Among the donors, TCR clusters were largely specific to each donor. The study's findings and limits: Proof of SARS-CoV-2 specificity was absent for the second-wave clones that crested on day 37. A subset of responding clones appeared in pre-infection memory, suggesting cross-reactive memory joined. Later expanders leaned CD4+, whereas day 15 to 85 contracting clones were balanced CD4/CD8.

TCRdb fed the 5' RACE reads into MiXCR, producing one record per CDR3 protein. Among about 430,000 distinct CDR3 sequences listed, 20% to 30% were seen once. To note about this clonotype: Its antigen is undetermined.

After removal of 8 bases from V and 0 bases from J, the junction contained 8 bases not matched to a gene. Germline CDR1 and CDR2: ENHRY and SYGVKD. The CDR3 is made up of 15 amino acids. The sequence came from an adult woman who had mild COVID-19 (a few samples of this study predate the infection). Cell type and time point are not known. The rearrangement uses TRBV10-3 and TRBJ2-3; 7 positions match TRBD1. The sample was PBMCs or a T cell subset sorted from them (not recorded which). CDR3 protein: CAIGQAPSSTDTQYF. The CDR3 DNA reads as TGTGCCATCGGACAGGCCCCATCTAGCACAGATACGCAGTATTTT.